This entry concerns a single TCR beta chain. This specimen comes from a study of CD8 T cells in Susac syndrome. V gave up 3 bases and J gave up 4 bases; unmatched junction bases: 6. This CDR3 spans 15 amino acids. Germline V lookup: CDR1 MNHEY, CDR2 SMNVEV (reference sequence). The authors reverse transcribed roughly 0.5 to 1 ug RNA with random hexamers. Across 54 Vbeta and 13 Jbeta, immunoSEQ multiplex PCR amplified TCR beta CDR3. TCRdb reprocessed the immunoSEQ multiplex PCR reads with MiXCR, giving one entry per CDR3 protein. The sample has over 150,000 distinct CDR3 sequences; about 94% are singletons. CD8+ and CD4+ T cells taken from blood had their TCR beta sequenced.

The specimen was CD4+ T cells from PBMCs. The TCR comes from a human donor with multiple sclerosis. The genes are TRBV27 and TRBJ2-3, with 8 bases aligning to TRBD1. In DNA, the CDR3 is TGTGCCAGCAGTTTGCGGACAGGGTATGCAGATACGCAGTATTTT. This gives the protein CASSLRTGYADTQYF.